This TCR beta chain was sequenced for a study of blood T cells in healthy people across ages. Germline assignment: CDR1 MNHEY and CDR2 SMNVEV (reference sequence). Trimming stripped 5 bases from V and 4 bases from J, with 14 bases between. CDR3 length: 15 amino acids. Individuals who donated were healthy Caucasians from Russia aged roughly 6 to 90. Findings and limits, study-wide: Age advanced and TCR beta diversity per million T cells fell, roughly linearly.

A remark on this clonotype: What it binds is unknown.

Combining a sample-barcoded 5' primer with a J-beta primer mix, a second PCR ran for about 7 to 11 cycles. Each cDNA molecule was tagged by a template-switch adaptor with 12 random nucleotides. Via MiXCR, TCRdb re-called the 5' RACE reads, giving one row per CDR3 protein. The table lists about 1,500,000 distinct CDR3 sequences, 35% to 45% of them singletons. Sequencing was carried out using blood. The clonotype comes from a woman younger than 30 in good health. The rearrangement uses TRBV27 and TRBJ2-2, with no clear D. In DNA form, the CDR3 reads TGTGCCAGCAGTCAAGCCCTTCTCGGCACCGGGGAGCTGTTTTTT. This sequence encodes CASSQALLGTGELFF.